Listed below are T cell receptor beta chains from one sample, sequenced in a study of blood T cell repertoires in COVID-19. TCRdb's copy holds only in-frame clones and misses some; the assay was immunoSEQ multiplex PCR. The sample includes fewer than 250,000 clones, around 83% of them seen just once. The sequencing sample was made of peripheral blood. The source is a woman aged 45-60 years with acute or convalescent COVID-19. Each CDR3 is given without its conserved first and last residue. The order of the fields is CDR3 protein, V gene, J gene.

CDR3: ASSYPRAGGDTDTQY; V: TRBV6-8; J: TRBJ2-3
CDR3: AISELSVETQY; V: TRBV10-3; J: TRBJ2-5
CDR3: ATSVEGAGNEQF; V: TRBV24-1; J: TRBJ2-1
CDR3: ASSPGQGNNSPLH; V: TRBV7-9; J: TRBJ1-6
CDR3: ASKRQGVYGYT; V: TRBV28; J: TRBJ1-2
CDR3: ASSLTGTYGYT; V: TRBV7-8; J: TRBJ1-2
CDR3: ASTTDYEQY; V: TRBV5-5; J: TRBJ2-7
CDR3: ASSEGLGPTEAF; V: TRBV10-1; J: TRBJ1-1
CDR3: ASSGGQGNQPQH; V: TRBV6-2/TRBV6-3; J: TRBJ1-5
CDR3: ASSLYRENTEAF; V: TRBV28; J: TRBJ1-1
CDR3: ASSFGLAGGIYNEQF; V: TRBV27; J: TRBJ2-1
CDR3: ASSPRREGPYEQY; V: TRBV9; J: TRBJ2-7
CDR3: ASSAGNYEQY; V: TRBV25-1; J: TRBJ2-7
CDR3: ASSRLVVAGNGELF; V: TRBV14; J: TRBJ2-2
CDR3: ASSSHADTQY; V: TRBV9; J: TRBJ2-3
CDR3: ASSITGNTEAF; V: TRBV19; J: TRBJ1-1
CDR3: ASRAERGAQETQY; V: TRBV27; J: TRBJ2-5
CDR3: ASIGLAGGTGELF; V: TRBV11-2; J: TRBJ2-2
CDR3: ASTLNREETQY; V: TRBV6-5; J: TRBJ2-5
CDR3: ASSMNGASNYGYT; V: TRBV19; J: TRBJ1-2
CDR3: ASSPRRLEQTGTEAF; V: TRBV7-9; J: TRBJ1-1
CDR3: ASSSGLAHEQF; V: TRBV5-1; J: TRBJ2-1
CDR3: ASSLEYFANEQF; V: TRBV5-1; J: TRBJ2-1
CDR3: ASSKRDRIYGYT; V: TRBV21-1; J: TRBJ1-2
CDR3: ATKIPRANTEAF; V: TRBV6-5; J: TRBJ1-1
CDR3: AWSADSSYGYT; V: TRBV30; J: TRBJ1-2
CDR3: ASKKGNPYEQY; V: TRBV6-5; J: TRBJ2-7
CDR3: ASSPGLGNSGNTIY; V: TRBV2; J: TRBJ1-3
CDR3: ASSPPVRWGQGASYEQY; V: TRBV7-2; J: TRBJ2-7
CDR3: AWSRFGRQGNQPQH; V: TRBV30; J: TRBJ1-5
CDR3: ASSVRRDREGSGNQPQH; V: TRBV6-1; J: TRBJ1-5
CDR3: ASSLARSGGVPGEQY; V: TRBV7-2; J: TRBJ2-7
CDR3: ASSGLAGGDTQY; V: TRBV6-4; J: TRBJ2-3
CDR3: ASSEWGFTEAF; V: TRBV25-1; J: TRBJ1-1
CDR3: ASSTSGYGYT; V: TRBV28; J: TRBJ1-2
CDR3: ATSLTNEKLF; V: TRBV28; J: TRBJ1-4
CDR3: ASSPTIATDTQY; V: TRBV6-5; J: TRBJ2-3
CDR3: ASSQRAGAYNEQF; V: TRBV4-1; J: TRBJ2-1
CDR3: ASSQESPGGLADSTDTQY; V: TRBV4-2; J: TRBJ2-3
CDR3: ASGRDRGLY; V: TRBV19; J: TRBJ2-7
CDR3: ASSRTSGGADAYEQY; V: TRBV7-2; J: TRBJ2-7
CDR3: ASSFQGQGEKLF; V: TRBV28; J: TRBJ1-4
CDR3: ASSQYAADTEAF; V: TRBV3-1/TRBV3-2; J: TRBJ1-1
CDR3: ASSWETGMNTEAF; V: TRBV5-1; J: TRBJ1-1
CDR3: ASRPQGPEQF; V: TRBV12-3/TRBV12-4; J: TRBJ2-1
CDR3: ASSPDISSYNEQF; V: TRBV7-7; J: TRBJ2-1
CDR3: ASSSTGTGNQPQH; V: TRBV2; J: TRBJ1-5
CDR3: ASSPGGSRWETQY; V: TRBV18; J: TRBJ2-5
CDR3: ASSYSRVAGGELF; V: TRBV6-2/TRBV6-3; J: TRBJ2-2
CDR3: ASSRGGSGYGYT; V: TRBV6-5; J: TRBJ1-2
CDR3: ASSTDRASNQPQH; V: TRBV19; J: TRBJ1-5
CDR3: ASSYGVAYEQY; V: TRBV6-5; J: TRBJ2-7
CDR3: ASSTRGAPGYT; V: TRBV25-1; J: TRBJ1-2
CDR3: ASKFMRGTDTQY; V: TRBV27; J: TRBJ2-3
CDR3: ASSPEVAGGSYEQY; V: TRBV5-1; J: TRBJ2-7
CDR3: ASSLRTGPDYGYT; V: TRBV3-1/TRBV3-2; J: TRBJ1-2
CDR3: ATSEAGTAYGYT; V: TRBV24-1; J: TRBJ1-2
CDR3: ASRYTYLLGELF; V: TRBV27; J: TRBJ1-4
CDR3: ASSAPDRGQETQY; V: TRBV9; J: TRBJ2-5